The T cell receptor beta chain under discussion was sequenced for a study of Tregs in tolerant kidney transplant recipients. Germline V gives CDR1 MDHEN, CDR2 SYDVKM. CDR3 size: 11 residues. The V gene lost 10 bases and the J gene lost 6 bases, with 10 bases spanning the gap. Study-level points and caveats: Nucleotide sequences could not be compared across some patients' samples due to primer changes. Few patients were studied, so findings need validation in larger groups.

This clone appeared once. The antigen is unknown. Sequenced by immunoSEQ multiplex PCR; TCRdb stores in-frame clones only, minus some. The sample carries about 83,000 clones, 95% to 98% recorded once. This TCR derives from a human donor who received a combined kidney and bone marrow transplant. Here the sequenced sample was CD4+ T cells from blood, taken before the transplant. This rearrangement joins TRBV28 to TRBJ1-3; D unclear. The CDR3: CATTVVNTIYF. CDR3 nucleotides: TGTGCCACTACTGTCGTAAACACCATATATTTT.